This entry describes one TCR beta chain. Per the original methods: How many nucleated cells were present was estimated from reference gene primer amplification. Sequencing was performed with immunoSEQ multiplex PCR; in TCRdb, only in-frame clones are kept and a portion is missing. V and J calls and clone size are given by that table; D and trimming were obtained from the DNA. The profile shows about 53,000 clones, approximately 84% of them singletons. The data were obtained in a study of blood T cell repertoires in COVID-19. Study-wide context: Samples taken during acute and convalescent COVID-19 were collected in the United States, Italy and Spain. Sources were T cells, B-cell-depleted T cells, or PBMCs; the material itself was cDNA or gDNA.

The CDR3 consists of 16 residues. The germline V gene has CDR1 LGHDT and CDR2 YNNKEL (reference sequence). Trimming shortened V by 4 bases and J by 10 bases, and 23 bases separated the two germline ends. The sample consisted of peripheral blood. This TCR was recovered from a human donor in a cohort sampled during active COVID-19. This rearrangement joins TRBV3-1 (or the pseudogene TRBV3-2) to TRBJ2-1; D is possibly TRBD2 (6 bases). CDR3 protein: CASSPIGTSTKWEQFF. CDR3 sequence (DNA): TGTGCCAGCAGCCCCATCGGAACTAGCACCAAATGGGAGCAGTTCTTC.